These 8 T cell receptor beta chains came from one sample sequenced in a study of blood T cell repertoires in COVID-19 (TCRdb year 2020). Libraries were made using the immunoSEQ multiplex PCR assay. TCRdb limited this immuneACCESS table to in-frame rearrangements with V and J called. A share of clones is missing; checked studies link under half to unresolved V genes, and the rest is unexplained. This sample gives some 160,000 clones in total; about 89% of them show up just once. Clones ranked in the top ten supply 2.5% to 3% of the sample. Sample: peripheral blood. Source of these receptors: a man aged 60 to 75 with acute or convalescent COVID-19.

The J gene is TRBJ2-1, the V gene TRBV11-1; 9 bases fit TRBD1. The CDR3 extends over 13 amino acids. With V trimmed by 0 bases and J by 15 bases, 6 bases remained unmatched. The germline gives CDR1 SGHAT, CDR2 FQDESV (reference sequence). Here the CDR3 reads CASSLAGDRVSFF. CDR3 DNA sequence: TGTGCCAGCAGCTTAGCGGGGGACAGGGTGTCGTTCTTC.

CDR3 coding DNA: TGTGCCAGCAGCTTGTCGGGGGAGAAAACAGATACGCAGTATTTT. Its translation: CASSLSGEKTDTQYF. The V gene is TRBV7-3, the J gene TRBJ2-3, with a possible D match to TRBD2 (6 bases). CDR3 length: 15 amino acids. The V gene lost 3 bases and the J gene lost 3 bases, with 13 bases spanning the gap. Germline loops: CDR1 SGHTA, CDR2 FQGTGA. The variable domain in full, with the rest retrieved from reference TRBV7-3 and TRBJ2-3, is GAGVSQTPSNKVTEKGKYVELRCDPISGHTALYWYRQSLGQGPEFLIYFQGTGAADDSGLPNDRFFAVRPEGSVSTLKIQRTERGDSAVYLCASSLSGEKTDTQYFGPGTRLTVL.

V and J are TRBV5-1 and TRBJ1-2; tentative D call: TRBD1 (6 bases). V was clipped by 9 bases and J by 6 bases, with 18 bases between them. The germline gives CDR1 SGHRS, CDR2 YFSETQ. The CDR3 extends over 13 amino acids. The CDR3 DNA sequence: TGCGCCACAGGGGAGCGGGGCGCCGATGGCTACACCTTC. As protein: CATGERGADGYTF.

The CDR3 here is CATSKAYRDSDPPGRQGAFF. The DNA for the CDR3 is TGTGCCACCAGCAAAGCTTACCGGGACTCCGATCCCCCGGGCCGTCAGGGAGCTTTCTTT. The rearrangement uses TRBV15 and TRBJ1-1; D is perhaps TRBD1 (5 bases). CDR1 LNHNV and CDR2 YYDKDF come from the germline V gene (reference sequence). CDR3 size: 20 residues. V was cut by 4 bases and J by 10 bases, with 37 bases left in between.

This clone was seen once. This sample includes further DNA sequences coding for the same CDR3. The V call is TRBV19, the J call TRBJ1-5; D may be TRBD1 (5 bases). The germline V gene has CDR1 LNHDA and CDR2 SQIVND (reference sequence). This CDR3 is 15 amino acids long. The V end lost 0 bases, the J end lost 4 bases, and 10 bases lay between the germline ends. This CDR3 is CASSIDPRGNQPQHF. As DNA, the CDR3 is TGTGCCAGTAGTATAGATCCCCGGGGGAATCAGCCCCAGCATTTT.

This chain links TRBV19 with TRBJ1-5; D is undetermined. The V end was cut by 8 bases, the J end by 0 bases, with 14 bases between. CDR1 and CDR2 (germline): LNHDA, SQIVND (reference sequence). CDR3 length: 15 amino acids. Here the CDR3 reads CASRRELYSNQPQHF. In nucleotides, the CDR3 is TGTGCCAGTCGCCGGGAACTCTATAGCAATCAGCCCCAGCATTTT.

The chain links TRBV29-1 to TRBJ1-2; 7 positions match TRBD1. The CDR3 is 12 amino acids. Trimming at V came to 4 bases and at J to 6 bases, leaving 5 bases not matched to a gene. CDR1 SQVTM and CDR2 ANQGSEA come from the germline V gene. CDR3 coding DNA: TGCAGCGTTGCAGGGGGGAGTGATGGCTACACCTTC. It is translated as CSVAGGSDGYTF.

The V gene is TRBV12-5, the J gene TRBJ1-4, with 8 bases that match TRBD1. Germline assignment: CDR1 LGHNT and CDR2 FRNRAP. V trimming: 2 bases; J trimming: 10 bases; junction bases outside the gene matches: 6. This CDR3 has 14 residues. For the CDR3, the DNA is TGTGCTAGTGGTTTGTCGCAGGGGGCTAGAAAACTGTTTTTT. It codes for CASGLSQGARKLFF.